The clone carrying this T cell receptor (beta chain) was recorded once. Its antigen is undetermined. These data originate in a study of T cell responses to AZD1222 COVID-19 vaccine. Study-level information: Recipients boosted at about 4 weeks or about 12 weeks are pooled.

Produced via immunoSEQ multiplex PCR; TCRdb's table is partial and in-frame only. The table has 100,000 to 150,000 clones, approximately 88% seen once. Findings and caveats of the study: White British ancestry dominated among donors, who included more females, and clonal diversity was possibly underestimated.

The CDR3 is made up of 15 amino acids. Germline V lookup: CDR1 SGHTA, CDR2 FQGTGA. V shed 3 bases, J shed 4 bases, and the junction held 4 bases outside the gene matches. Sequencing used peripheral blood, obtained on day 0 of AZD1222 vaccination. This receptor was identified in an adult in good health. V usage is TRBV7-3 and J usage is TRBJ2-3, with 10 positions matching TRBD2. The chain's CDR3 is CASSLSGRVADTQYF. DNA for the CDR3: TGTGCCAGCAGCTTGAGCGGGAGGGTGGCAGATACGCAGTATTTT.